The 20 T cell receptor beta chains below come from one sample, sequenced in a study of tumor-infiltrating lymphocytes in primary liver carcinoma. Synthesis of TCR beta cDNA was carried out from 500 ng total RNA with a constant-region primer. Amplification in three nested multiplex PCR rounds with slightly modified ARM-PCR gave rise to TCR beta libraries. The two initial PCR rounds, around 11 cycles each, used TRBV1-TRBV30 forward and C-beta reverse primers. Via MiXCR, TCRdb re-called the multiplex PCR reads, giving one row per CDR3 protein. This sample yields 95,000 to 150,000 distinct CDR3 sequences, of which roughly three fifths are seen a single time; 7.5% to 8.5% belongs to the top ten. Without any cell sorting, 20-30 mg of bulk tissue yielded co-extracted RNA and DNA. Sequences were obtained from liver tumor tissue from sampling region 3. Subset indicated: tumor region T3, left-lateral pole. The origin of the receptors is a woman aged 55-75 years with primary liver carcinoma and hepatitis B virus infection.

About this clonotype itself: A read error is possible here, since a much larger clone lies one base away. The chain uses TRBV6-6 and TRBJ2-2; D is possibly TRBD2 (5 bases). The length of the CDR3 is 13 residues. Per germline, CDR1 MNHNY and CDR2 SVGAGI (reference sequence). Deletions cut 8 bases from V and 7 bases from J, with 14 bases between. The CDR3 DNA is TGTGCCAGCGCCTTGAGGGCGGTCGGGGAGCTGTTTTTT. Translated, it gives CASALRAVGELFF.

In the case of this clonotype: A read error may produce the germline difference seen at one junction end. The V call is TRBV29-1, the J call TRBJ2-3; the D is unclear. The germline CDR1 and CDR2 sequences are SQVTM and ANQGSEA. The CDR3 is 13 amino acids. CDR3 DNA sequence: TGCAGCGTTGACGCGAGCTCCGTGGATAGGCAGTATTTT. As protein: CSVDASSVDRQYF.

Regarding this clonotype: This clone may be a read error of a much larger clone one base away. J is TRBJ1-5 and V is TRBV6-2 or TRBV6-3; no definite D call. Trimming stripped 7 bases from V and 7 bases from J, with 14 bases between. CDR1 is MNHEY and CDR2 is SVGEGT in the germline V gene. CDR3 length: 13 amino acids. CDR3 sequence reads: CASKGRRGQPQHF. Here the CDR3 DNA reads TGTGCCAGCAAAGGTCGGAGAGGACAGCCCCAGCATTTT.

V usage is TRBV11-2 and J usage is TRBJ2-3, with 9 positions matching TRBD2. The CDR3 runs 13 residues. Germline CDR1 is SGHAT and CDR2 is FQNNGV. The V gene end was trimmed by 4 bases and the J gene end by 14 bases; junction bases not matched to a gene: 10. The CDR3 is CASSSGPAGGLYF. In nucleotides, the CDR3 is TGTGCCAGCAGCTCTGGACCAGCGGGAGGCCTGTATTTT.

As concerns this clonotype: Relative to the germline gene, one junction end is altered; a read error may explain this. The chain links TRBV6-7 to TRBJ2-1, with D unresolved. TRBV6-7 is an ORF, with its function uncertain. CDR3 length: 17 amino acids. The CDR3 sequence is CAGSYLGWPIPPCEQFF. As DNA, the CDR3 is TGTGCCGGCAGTTACTTGGGCTGGCCTATCCCCCCTTGTGAGCAGTTCTTC.

Comment on this clonotype: A read error may account for a junction end that differs from germline. CDR3 loop: CASSLGLPTGTQYF. In DNA, the CDR3 is TGTGCCAGCAGTCTGGGACTCCCCACAGGTACGCAGTATTTT. The V gene is TRBV11-2, the J gene TRBJ2-3; perhaps TRBD2 as D (6 bases). This CDR3 region has 14 residues. Germline lookup yields CDR1 SGHAT and CDR2 FQNNGV.

The chain is built from TRBV11-2 and TRBJ1-2; D remains ambiguous. Germline CDR1 and CDR2: SGHAT and FQNNGV. The CDR3 runs 14 residues. V was trimmed by 2 bases and J by 3 bases, leaving 10 bases between them. CDR3 coding DNA: TGTGCCAGCAGCTTAAGGAGGACCCACTATGGCTACACCTTC. Translation gives CASSLRRTHYGYTF.

A word on this clonotype: Since no conserved phenylalanine or tryptophan closes the CDR3, a read error is the likely cause. The V gene is TRBV6-1, the J gene TRBJ1-1; 12 positions agree with TRBD1. Germline CDR1 and CDR2: MNHNS and SASEGT. With 4 bases clipped from V and 3 bases from J, the junction kept 15 bases outside the gene matches. This CDR3 has 19 residues. CDR3 DNA: TGTGCCAGCAGTGCGCCGGGACAGGGGGCGCAGAAAGTGGACACTGAAGCTTTCCTT. Translation gives CASSAPGQGAQKVDTEAFL.

Concerning this clonotype: A read error may produce the germline difference seen at one junction end. The chain is built from TRBV12-3 or TRBV12-4 and TRBJ1-6; weak D call: TRBD1 (6 bases). CDR3 length: 13 residues. The CDR3 here is CACSSRGSSPLHF. CDR3 sequence (DNA): TGTGCCTGCAGTTCGAGGGGGAGTTCACCCCTCCACTTT.

This CDR3 is CASRDRGLNSNQPQHF. For the CDR3, the DNA is TGTGCCAGCAGGGACAGGGGCCTCAATAGTAATCAGCCCCAGCATTTT. This rearrangement joins TRBV6-1 to TRBJ1-5; 9 bases are a match to TRBD1. CDR3 length: 16 residues. The germline gives CDR1 MNHNS, CDR2 SASEGT. J gave up 4 bases and V 6 bases, and 10 bases lay outside the gene matches.

Worth noting for this clonotype: A much larger clone is a single base away; this may be a read error. J is TRBJ1-1 and V is TRBV4-1; perhaps TRBD1 as D (5 bases). The CDR3 is 18 residues long. The germline V and J ends were trimmed by 0 bases and 5 bases, with 22 bases remaining between them. Germline V CDR1 and CDR2: MGHRA, YSYEKL. CDR3 in DNA: TGCGCCAGCAGCCAAGATCAAGTTTCGGGGGGGTTTAAGACTGAAGCTTTCTTT. This translates into CASSQDQVSGGFKTEAFF.

This clonotype has at least ten counts. The CDR3: CASSESGGDTQYF. CDR3 DNA: TGTGCCAGCAGTGAATCTGGGGGGGATACGCAGTATTTT. The V call is TRBV6-1, the J call TRBJ2-3, with D possibly TRBD2 on 6 matching bases. V shed 2 bases and J shed 6 bases, with 9 bases lying between them. The germline V gene encodes CDR1 MNHNS and CDR2 SASEGT. The CDR3 consists of 13 residues.

This chain uses TRBV12-3 or TRBV12-4 with TRBJ2-7, with D unresolved. The CDR3 loop spans 11 amino acids. CDR3 DNA: TGTGTCAGTAGCCCCGGGCTCGAGCAGTACTTC. It yields the protein CVSSPGLEQYF.

Regarding this clonotype: Since a much larger clone is just one base distant, this may be a read error. CDR3 loop: CASSEGQGGGTQHF. The DNA of the CDR3 is TGTGCCAGCAGTGAGGGTCAGGGGGGGGGTACGCAGCATTTT. The chain is built from TRBV6-1 and TRBJ2-3; 7 positions match TRBD1. The DNA matches TRBJ1-5 better at its end, which makes the J call doubtful. Germline lookup yields CDR1 MNHNS and CDR2 SASEGT. The CDR3 covers 14 residues.

In the case of this clonotype: At one boundary the junction diverges from the germline segment, which might be a read error. The gene calls are TRBV4-1 and TRBJ2-5; D ambiguous. This CDR3 has 14 amino acids. Germline V gene lookup returns CDR1 MGHRA and CDR2 YSYEKL. CDR3 sequence (DNA): TGCGCCAGCAGCCCCGGGTCCAGCCATGAGACGCAGTACTTC. Its translation: CASSPGSSHETQYF.

The V and J genes are TRBV11-1 and TRBJ2-7, with TRBD1 identical over 8 bases. The germline V gene encodes CDR1 SGHAT and CDR2 FQDESV (reference sequence). J gave up 1 base and V 10 bases, and 6 bases lay outside the gene matches. This CDR3 has 13 residues. Here the CDR3 DNA reads TGTGCCAACAGGGGGAAGCGATCCTACGAGCAGTACTTC. Translated: CANRGKRSYEQYF.

About this clonotype itself: With a much larger clone just one base away, this may be a read error. The chain combines TRBV29-1 with TRBJ2-3, with 9 bases aligning to TRBD1. The CDR3 is 12 amino acids. The trim removed 6 bases at V and 6 bases at J, leaving 4 bases unmatched. Germline V gene data show CDR1 as SQVTM and CDR2 as ANQGSEA. CDR3 in DNA: TGCAGCGTCGACAGGGGGGACGATACGCAGTATTTT. This encodes CSVDRGDDTQYF.

This clonotype occurred a few times. This may come from a read error, since a much larger clone is one base off. V and J are TRBV29-1 and TRBJ2-5; 8 bases are shared with TRBD1. The CDR3 is made up of 12 amino acids. Trimming took 4 bases from V and 5 from J; bases not matched to a gene: 3. Looked up from germline, CDR1 is SQVTM and CDR2 is ANQGSEA. CDR3 loop: CSVGQGSETQYF. CDR3 DNA sequence: TGCAGCGTTGGACAGGGGTCCGAGACCCAGTACTTC.

The rearrangement joins TRBV5-1 to TRBJ2-1; D uncertain. The CDR3 totals 13 residues. Trimming pared 1 base from V and 6 bases from J, leaving 8 bases between. Germline loops: CDR1 SGHRS, CDR2 YFSETQ. The CDR3 reads CASSLRVTNEQFF. The CDR3 nucleotides read TGCGCCAGCAGCTTGCGAGTTACCAATGAGCAGTTCTTC. Together with reference TRBV5-1 and TRBJ2-1, the CDR3 gives the full variable domain: KAGVTQTPRYLIKTRGQQVTLSCSPISGHRSVSWYQQTPGQGLQFLFEYFSETQRNKGNFPGRFSGRQFSNSRSEMNVSTLELGDSALYLCASSLRVTNEQFFGPGTRLTVL.

V and J are TRBV6-1 and TRBJ1-1; D is ambiguous. The CDR3 is 13 residues long. Deletions cut 8 bases from V and 5 bases from J, with 15 bases between. Germline V gene lookup returns CDR1 MNHNS and CDR2 SASEGT. CDR3 nucleotides: TGTGCCAGCTGTGCCCGGGAGAATACTGAAGCTTTCTTT. Its translation is CASCARENTEAFF.